The 14 T cell receptor beta chains below all came from one sample that was sequenced in a study of lymphopenia after photon versus proton radiotherapy. Repertoires were generated with immunoSEQ multiplex PCR, while TCRdb's copy carries only in-frame clones and drops some. The sample includes 20,000 to 25,000 clones, around 84% of them seen just once. The material was peripheral blood, obtained from a patient treated with photon-based radiotherapy. These receptors were obtained from a man between 60 and 75 years old with pancreatic cancer.

CDR3 region: CASSLYQNMNTEAFF. CDR3 DNA sequence: TGCGCCAGCAGCTTGTATCAGAACATGAACACTGAAGCTTTCTTT. The chain joins TRBV5-1 to TRBJ1-1; D is unclear. The V gene's germline CDR1 is SGHRS and CDR2 YFSETQ. This CDR3 is built from 15 residues. The V end lost 1 base, the J end lost 0 bases, and 10 bases lay between the germline ends.

The V and J genes are TRBV27 and TRBJ2-5; D gene unclear. The CDR3 runs to 16 residues. CDR1 and CDR2 (germline): MNHEY, SMNVEV (reference sequence). Trimming took off 0 bases at V and 7 bases at J, with 18 bases between the two ends. The CDR3 nucleotides are TGTGCCAGCAGTTTATCGATGGCAGGACCTCGGTCGACCCAGTACTTC. This gives the protein CASSLSMAGPRSTQYF.

The rearrangement links TRBV4-3 to TRBJ2-4; the D call may be TRBD1 or TRBD2 (5 bases each). This CDR3 comprises 12 residues. Germline assignment: CDR1 LGHNA and CDR2 YSLEER. V gave up 8 bases and J gave up 10 bases, with 15 bases separating them. The CDR3 spells CASGDRLGIQYF. CDR3 coding DNA: TGCGCCAGCGGGGACCGTCTCGGGATTCAGTACTTC.

The genes are TRBV5-5 and TRBJ2-3, with D hard to call. Germline V gene sequence: CDR1 SGHKS, CDR2 YYEKEE (reference sequence). V shed 0 bases and J shed 0 bases, with 8 bases lying between them. The CDR3 extends over 15 amino acids. This CDR3 reads CASSLGPLSTDTQYF. The CDR3 nucleotides read TGTGCCAGCAGCTTGGGCCCCCTCAGCACAGATACGCAGTATTTT.

V usage is TRBV6-1 and J usage is TRBJ1-2; no clear D gene. The CDR3 has 11 residues. The ends were cut back, 4 bases at V and 7 bases at J, with 7 bases in the middle. Germline V gives CDR1 MNHNS, CDR2 SASEGT. The CDR3 loop is CASSAGSGYTF. CDR3 sequence (DNA): TGTGCCAGCAGTGCTGGATCTGGCTACACCTTC.

This clone was counted a few times. The chain joins TRBV2 to TRBJ1-4; 9 bases match TRBD1. V lost 6 bases, J lost 8 bases, and 10 bases stayed unmatched. The CDR3 is 15 residues long. Germline CDR1 reads SNHLY; CDR2 reads FYNNEI. The CDR3 is CASRELQGATEKLFF. CDR3 nucleotide sequence: TGTGCCAGCAGGGAGCTACAGGGGGCGACGGAAAAACTGTTTTTT.

The chain combines TRBV9 with TRBJ2-5; 7 bases line up with TRBD1. CDR1 is SGDLS, CDR2 YYNGEE, per germline. CDR3 length: 15 residues. V trimming: 3 bases; J trimming: 3 bases; junction bases outside the gene matches: 8. The CDR3 here is CASSDAGTEKETQYF. For the CDR3, the DNA is TGTGCCAGCAGCGACGCCGGGACAGAAAAAGAGACCCAGTACTTC.

The chain couples TRBV6-5 to TRBJ2-3, with TRBD1 matching 7 bases. Germline loops: CDR1 MNHEY, CDR2 SVGAGI. V dropped 8 bases and J dropped 6; count of bases not matched to a gene: 5. The CDR3 runs to 12 residues. CDR3 sequence: CASGRGLDTQYF. The CDR3 DNA reads as TGTGCCAGCGGTAGGGGGCTCGATACGCAGTATTTT.

V gene TRBV2 combines with J gene TRBJ2-7; 8 nucleotides agree with TRBD2. Germline trimming cut 8 bases from V and 2 bases from J; bases unmatched to any gene: 5. CDR1 SNHLY and CDR2 FYNNEI come from the germline V gene. The CDR3 runs to 13 residues. For the CDR3, the DNA is TGTGCCAGCGTGTCGGGGGGGCCCTACGAGCAGTACTTC. Translation: CASVSGGPYEQYF.

This sequence joins TRBV27 and TRBJ1-2; 7 bases align to TRBD1. The ends lost 3 bases at V and 6 bases at J; junction bases unmatched: 4. CDR1 MNHEY and CDR2 SMNVEV come from the germline V gene (reference sequence). CDR3 size: 13 residues. The CDR3, as DNA: TGTGCCAGCAGTTTTGGAGGGGGCAATGGCTACACCTTC. This sequence encodes CASSFGGGNGYTF.

This clone has a handful of counts. J is TRBJ1-3 and V is TRBV21-1; the table's D call, TRBD1, was not checked against the DNA. TRBV21-1 counts as a pseudogene. This CDR3 contains 17 residues. This CDR3 reads CASSKDQGPQAGNTIYF. As DNA, the CDR3 is TGTGCCAGCAGCAAAGATCAGGGGCCGCAGGCTGGAAACACCATATATTTT.

The chain links TRBV11-1 to TRBJ2-7, with 8 bases fitting TRBD2. The junction had 8 bases not matched to a gene; V was cut back by 5 bases and J by 2 bases. CDR3 length: 15 amino acids. Germline V lookup: CDR1 SGHAT, CDR2 FQDESV (reference sequence). CDR3 in amino acids: CASSPQTGGAYEQYF. CDR3 DNA: TGTGCCAGCAGCCCACAGACCGGGGGGGCCTACGAGCAGTACTTC.

The rearrangement uses TRBV9 and TRBJ1-1, with 10 nucleotides matching TRBD1. Germline V CDR1 and CDR2: SGDLS, YYNGEE. This CDR3 contains 15 residues. The V gene end was trimmed by 2 bases and the J gene end by 11 bases; junction bases not matched to a gene: 12. Here the CDR3 DNA reads TGTGCCAGCAGCGTCGAACCGGGACAGGGGTGGAGGGCTTTCTTT. It encodes CASSVEPGQGWRAFF.

V is TRBV2 and J is TRBJ2-5, with TRBD2 matching over 11 bases. V shed 2 bases, J shed 4 bases, and the junction held 3 bases outside the gene matches. The germline V gene has CDR1 SNHLY and CDR2 FYNNEI. The CDR3 spans 15 residues. The CDR3 DNA reads TGTGCCAGCAGTGAATTAGCGGGGGGGACAGAGACCCAGTACTTC. Its protein is CASSELAGGTETQYF.